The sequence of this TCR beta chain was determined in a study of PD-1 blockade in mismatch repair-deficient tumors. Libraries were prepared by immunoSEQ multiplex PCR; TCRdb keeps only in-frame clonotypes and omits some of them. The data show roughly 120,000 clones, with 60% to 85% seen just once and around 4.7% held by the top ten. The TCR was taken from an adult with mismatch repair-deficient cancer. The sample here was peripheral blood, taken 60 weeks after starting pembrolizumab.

The CDR3 protein is CASSWGNTEAFF. The CDR3 DNA sequence: TGTGCCAGCAGCTGGGGGAACACTGAAGCTTTCTTT. The chain combines TRBV7-9 with TRBJ1-1; unclear D gene. The CDR3 extends over 12 amino acids. Germline V gives CDR1 SEHNR, CDR2 FQNEAQ (reference sequence). Trimming removed 4 bases from V and 1 base from J, with 4 bases in between.